The clone carrying this T cell receptor beta chain is a singleton in its sample. This CDR3 has 14 residues. Germline V gives CDR1 SNHLY, CDR2 FYNNEI. V gave up 4 bases and J gave up 8 bases, with 12 bases separating them. In the study's own analysis: Nucleated cell counts were estimated from reference gene primer amplification. Sequencing used immunoSEQ multiplex PCR; TCRdb keeps in-frame clones, though not all of them. From that table come the V and J calls and clone size; the DNA was used to work out D and trimming. The sample has about 64,000 clones; around 83% are singletons. This sample is part of a study of blood T cell repertoires in COVID-19. About the research overall: The origin of the acute and convalescent COVID-19 samples was the United States, Italy and Spain. From T cells, B-cell-depleted T cells, or PBMCs came the material, which was cDNA or gDNA.

The sequenced sample was peripheral blood. The source of this sequence is a woman aged 55-70 years with acute or convalescent COVID-19. The chain is built from TRBV2 and TRBJ1-6; D is perhaps TRBD1 (6 bases). The chain's CDR3 is CASSVRGRDSPLHF. The CDR3 nucleotides are TGTGCCAGCAGTGTCAGGGGAAGAGATTCACCCCTCCACTTT.